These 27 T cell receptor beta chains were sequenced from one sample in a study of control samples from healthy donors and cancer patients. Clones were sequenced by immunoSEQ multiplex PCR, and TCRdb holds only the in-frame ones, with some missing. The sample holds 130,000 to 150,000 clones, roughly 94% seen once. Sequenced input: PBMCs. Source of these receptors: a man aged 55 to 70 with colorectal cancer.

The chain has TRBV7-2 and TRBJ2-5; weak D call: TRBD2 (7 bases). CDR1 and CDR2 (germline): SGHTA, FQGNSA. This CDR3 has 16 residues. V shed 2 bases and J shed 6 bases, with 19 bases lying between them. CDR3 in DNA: TGTGCCAGCAGCTTAATTCAGCAGGGGAGGGGAAAGACCCAGTACTTC. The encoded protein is CASSLIQQGRGKTQYF.

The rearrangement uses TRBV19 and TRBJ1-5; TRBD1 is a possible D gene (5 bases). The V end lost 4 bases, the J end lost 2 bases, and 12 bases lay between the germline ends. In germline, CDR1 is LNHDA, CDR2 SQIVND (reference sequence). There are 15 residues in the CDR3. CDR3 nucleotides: TGTGCCAGTAGTAGTCGGGGCAGGGGCAATCAGCCCCAGCATTTT. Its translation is CASSSRGRGNQPQHF.

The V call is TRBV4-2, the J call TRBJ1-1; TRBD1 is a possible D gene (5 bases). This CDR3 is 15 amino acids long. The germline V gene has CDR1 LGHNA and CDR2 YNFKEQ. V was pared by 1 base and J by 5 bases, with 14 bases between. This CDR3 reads CASSQGRVSGTEAFF. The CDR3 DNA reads TGTGCCAGCAGCCAAGGCAGGGTTAGTGGTACTGAAGCTTTCTTT.

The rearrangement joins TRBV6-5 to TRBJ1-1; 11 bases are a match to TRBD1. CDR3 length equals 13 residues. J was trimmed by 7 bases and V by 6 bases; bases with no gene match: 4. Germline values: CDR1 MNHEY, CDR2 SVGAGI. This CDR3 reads CASRPGQGGEAFF. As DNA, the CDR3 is TGTGCCAGCAGACCGGGACAGGGGGGTGAAGCTTTCTTT.

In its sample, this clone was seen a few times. CDR3 DNA sequence: TGTGCCAGCATCGTGACAGATGAAGGAGGCTACACCTTC. Amino acid sequence: CASIVTDEGGYTF. The rearrangement uses TRBV7-9 and TRBJ1-2; a weak D match, TRBD1 (5 bases). Germline CDR1 reads SEHNR; CDR2 reads FQNEAQ (reference sequence). This CDR3 contains 13 residues. Deletions cut 7 bases from V and 8 bases from J, with 17 bases between.

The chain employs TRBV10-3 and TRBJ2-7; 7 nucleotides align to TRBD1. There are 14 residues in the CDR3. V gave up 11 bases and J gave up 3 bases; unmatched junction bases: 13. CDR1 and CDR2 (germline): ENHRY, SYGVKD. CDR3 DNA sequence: TGTGCCGTCGCAACGGGACAGTTGGACTACGAGCAGTACTTC. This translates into CAVATGQLDYEQYF.

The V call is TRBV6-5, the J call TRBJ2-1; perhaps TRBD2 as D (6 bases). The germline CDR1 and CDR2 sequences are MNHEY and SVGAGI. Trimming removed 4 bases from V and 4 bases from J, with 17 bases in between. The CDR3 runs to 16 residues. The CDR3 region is CASSSQGAGLYNEQFF. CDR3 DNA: TGTGCCAGCAGTTCCCAAGGGGCGGGGTTATACAATGAGCAGTTCTTC.

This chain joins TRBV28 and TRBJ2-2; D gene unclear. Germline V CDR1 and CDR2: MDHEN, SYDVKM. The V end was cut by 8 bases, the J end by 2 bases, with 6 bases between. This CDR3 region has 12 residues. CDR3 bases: TGTGCCAGCTGCGTTAACACCGGGGAGCTGTTTTTT. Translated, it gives CASCVNTGELFF.

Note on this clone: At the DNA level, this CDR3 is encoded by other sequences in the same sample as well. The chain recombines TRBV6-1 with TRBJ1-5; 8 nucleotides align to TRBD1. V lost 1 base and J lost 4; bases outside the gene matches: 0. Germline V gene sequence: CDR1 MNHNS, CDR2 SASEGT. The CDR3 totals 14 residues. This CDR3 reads CASSEDRGNQPQHF. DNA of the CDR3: TGTGCCAGCAGTGAAGACAGGGGGAATCAGCCCCAGCATTTT.

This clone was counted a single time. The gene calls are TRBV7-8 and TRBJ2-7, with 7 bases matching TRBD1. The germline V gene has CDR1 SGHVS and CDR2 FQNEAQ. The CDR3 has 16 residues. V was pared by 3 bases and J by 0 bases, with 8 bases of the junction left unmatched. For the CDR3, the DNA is TGTGCCAGCAGCTTCTCCGGGACAGCCGGCTCCTACGAGCAGTACTTC. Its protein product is CASSFSGTAGSYEQYF.

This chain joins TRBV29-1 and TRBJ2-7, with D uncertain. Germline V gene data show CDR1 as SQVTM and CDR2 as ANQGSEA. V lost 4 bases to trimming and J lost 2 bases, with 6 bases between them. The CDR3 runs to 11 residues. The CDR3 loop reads CSVVVAYEQYF. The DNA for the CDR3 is TGCAGCGTTGTGGTTGCCTACGAGCAGTACTTC.

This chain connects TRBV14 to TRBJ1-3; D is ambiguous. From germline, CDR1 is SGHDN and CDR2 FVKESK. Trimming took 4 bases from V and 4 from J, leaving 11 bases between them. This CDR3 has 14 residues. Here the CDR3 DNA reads TGTGCCAGCAGCCCTAGACTGGGAGGAAACACCATATATTTT. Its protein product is CASSPRLGGNTIYF.

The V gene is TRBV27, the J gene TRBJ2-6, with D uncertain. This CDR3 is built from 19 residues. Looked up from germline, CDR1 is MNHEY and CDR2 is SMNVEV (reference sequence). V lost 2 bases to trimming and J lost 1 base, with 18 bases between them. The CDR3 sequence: CASSLGVVPTESGANVLTF. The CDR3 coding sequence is TGTGCCAGCAGTTTAGGAGTCGTACCCACCGAATCTGGGGCCAACGTCCTGACTTTC.

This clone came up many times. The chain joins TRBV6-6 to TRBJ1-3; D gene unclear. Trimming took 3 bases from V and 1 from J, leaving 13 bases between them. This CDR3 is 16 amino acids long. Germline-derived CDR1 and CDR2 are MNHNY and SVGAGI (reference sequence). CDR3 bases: TGTGCCAGCAGTTATGGCGAGCCTTCATCTGGAAACACCATATATTTT. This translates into CASSYGEPSSGNTIYF.

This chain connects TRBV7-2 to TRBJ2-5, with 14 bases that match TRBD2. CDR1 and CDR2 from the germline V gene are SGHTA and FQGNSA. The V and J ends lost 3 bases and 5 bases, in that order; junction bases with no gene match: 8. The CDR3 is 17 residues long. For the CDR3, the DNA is TGTGCCAGCAGCTTTTGGACTAGCGGGGGGACCCGGGAGACCCAGTACTTC. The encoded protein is CASSFWTSGGTRETQYF.

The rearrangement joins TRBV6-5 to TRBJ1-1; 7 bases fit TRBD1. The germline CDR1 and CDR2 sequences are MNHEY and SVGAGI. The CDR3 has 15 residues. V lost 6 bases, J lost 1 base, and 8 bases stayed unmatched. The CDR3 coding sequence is TGTGCCAGCAGGGGGGTGGGACAGCCGAACACTGAAGCTTTCTTT. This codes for CASRGVGQPNTEAFF.

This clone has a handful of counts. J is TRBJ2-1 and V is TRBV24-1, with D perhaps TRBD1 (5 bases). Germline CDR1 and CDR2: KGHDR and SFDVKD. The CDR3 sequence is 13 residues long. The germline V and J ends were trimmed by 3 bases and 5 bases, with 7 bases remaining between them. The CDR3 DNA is TGTGCCACCAGTGATGGACACCACAATGAGCAGTTCTTC. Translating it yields CATSDGHHNEQFF.

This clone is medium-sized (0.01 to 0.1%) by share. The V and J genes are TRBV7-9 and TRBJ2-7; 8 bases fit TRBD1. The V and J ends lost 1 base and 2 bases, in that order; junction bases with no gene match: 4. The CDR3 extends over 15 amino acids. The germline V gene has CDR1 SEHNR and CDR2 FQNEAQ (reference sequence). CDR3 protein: CASSLGAGGTYEQYF. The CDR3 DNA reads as TGTGCCAGCAGCTTAGGGGCAGGGGGCACCTACGAGCAGTACTTC.

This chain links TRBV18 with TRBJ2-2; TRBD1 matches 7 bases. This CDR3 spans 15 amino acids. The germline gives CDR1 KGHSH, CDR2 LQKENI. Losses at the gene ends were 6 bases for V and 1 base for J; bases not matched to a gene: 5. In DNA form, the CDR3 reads TGTGCCAGCTCCTTCGGGACAGAGAACACCGGGGAGCTGTTTTTT. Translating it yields CASSFGTENTGELFF.

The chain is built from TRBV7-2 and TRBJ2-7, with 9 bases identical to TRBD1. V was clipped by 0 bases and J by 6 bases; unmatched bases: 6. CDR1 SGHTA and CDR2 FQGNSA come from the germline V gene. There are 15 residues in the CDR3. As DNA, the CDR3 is TGTGCCAGCAGCTTAGCCGGGGACAGGGTAGGCGAGCAGTACTTC. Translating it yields CASSLAGDRVGEQYF. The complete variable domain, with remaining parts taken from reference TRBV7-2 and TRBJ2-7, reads GAGVSQSPSNKVTEKGKDVELRCDPISGHTALYWYRQSLGQGLEFLIYFQGNSAPDKSGLPSDRFSAERTGGSVSTLTIQRTQQEDSAVYLCASSLAGDRVGEQYFGPGTRLTVT.

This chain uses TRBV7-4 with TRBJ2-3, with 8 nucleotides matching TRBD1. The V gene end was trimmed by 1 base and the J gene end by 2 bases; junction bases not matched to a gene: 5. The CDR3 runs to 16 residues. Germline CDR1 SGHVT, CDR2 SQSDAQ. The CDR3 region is CASSLGADRATDTQYF. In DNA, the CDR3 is TGTGCCAGCAGCTTAGGAGCGGACAGGGCCACAGATACGCAGTATTTT.

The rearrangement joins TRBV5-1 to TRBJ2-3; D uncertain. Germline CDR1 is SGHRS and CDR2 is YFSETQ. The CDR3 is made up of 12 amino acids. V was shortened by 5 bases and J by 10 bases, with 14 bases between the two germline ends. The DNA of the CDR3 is TGCGCCAGCAGTAGTTCTCCCCTCCCGCAGTATTTT. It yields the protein CASSSSPLPQYF.

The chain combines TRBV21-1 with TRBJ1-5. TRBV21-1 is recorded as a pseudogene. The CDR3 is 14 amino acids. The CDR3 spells CASPWRVPDQPQHF. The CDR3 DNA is TGTGCCAGCCCGTGGAGGGTACCGGATCAGCCCCAGCATTTT.

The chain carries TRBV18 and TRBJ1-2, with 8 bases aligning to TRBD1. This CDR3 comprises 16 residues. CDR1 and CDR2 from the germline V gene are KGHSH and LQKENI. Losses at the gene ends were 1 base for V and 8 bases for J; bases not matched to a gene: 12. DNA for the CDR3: TGTGCCAGCTCACCACAACAGGGGGAAAAAAACTCGGGCTACACCTTC. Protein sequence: CASSPQQGEKNSGYTF.

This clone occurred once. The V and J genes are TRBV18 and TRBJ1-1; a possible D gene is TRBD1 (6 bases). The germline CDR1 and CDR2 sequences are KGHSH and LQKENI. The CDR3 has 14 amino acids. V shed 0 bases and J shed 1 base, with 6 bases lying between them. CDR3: CASSPPTGNTEAFF. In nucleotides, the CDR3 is TGTGCCAGCTCACCACCGACAGGGAACACTGAAGCTTTCTTT.

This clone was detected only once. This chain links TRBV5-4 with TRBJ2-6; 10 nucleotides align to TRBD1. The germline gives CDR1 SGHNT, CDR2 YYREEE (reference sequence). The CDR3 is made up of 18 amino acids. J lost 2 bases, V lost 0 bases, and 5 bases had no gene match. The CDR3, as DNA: TGTGCCAGCAGCTTGGGTGGAGGACAGGGGGCTGGGGCCAACGTCCTGACTTTC. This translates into CASSLGGGQGAGANVLTF. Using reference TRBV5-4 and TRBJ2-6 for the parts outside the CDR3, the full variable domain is ETGVTQSPTHLIKTRGQQVTLRCSSQSGHNTVSWYQQALGQGPQFIFQYYREEENGRGNFPPRFSGLQFPNYSSELNVNALELDDSALYLCASSLGGGQGAGANVLTFGAGSRLTVL.

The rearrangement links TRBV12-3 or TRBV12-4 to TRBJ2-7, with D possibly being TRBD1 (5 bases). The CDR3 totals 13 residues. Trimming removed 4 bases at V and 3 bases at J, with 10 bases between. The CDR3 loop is CASSSRTRYEQYF. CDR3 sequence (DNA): TGTGCCAGCAGTTCCCGGACACGCTACGAGCAGTACTTC.